Presented here are 3 T cell receptor beta chains from one specimen sequenced in a study of cytomegalovirus exposure and HLA in healthy donors. The PCR contained 60 Vbeta and 13 Jbeta primers. Measured with immunoSEQ multiplex PCR; TCRdb has only the in-frame clones, and not every one. The data hold approximately 110,000 clones, with about 79% observed a single time. What was sequenced was PBMCs. These receptors were taken from a man in his fifties in good health and CMV-seropositive.

The rearrangement links TRBV28 to TRBJ1-4; tentative D call: TRBD1 (5 bases). Germline loops: CDR1 MDHEN, CDR2 SYDVKM. The CDR3 consists of 15 residues. Trimming left V 6 bases short and J 0 bases short, with 11 bases between. The CDR3 nucleotides read TGTGCCAGCAGAGAGACAGCAGCAACTAATGAAAAACTGTTTTTT. Translation gives CASRETAATNEKLFF.

J is TRBJ1-1 and V is TRBV5-4; TRBD1 matches at 7 bases. J was trimmed by 7 bases and V by 1 base; bases with no gene match: 7. CDR1 SGHNT and CDR2 YYREEE come from the germline V gene (reference sequence). There are 14 residues in the CDR3. In DNA form, the CDR3 reads TGTGCCAGCAGCTTGTACCGGCAGGGGGATGAAGCTTTCTTT. It codes for CASSLYRQGDEAFF.

The chain couples TRBV6-6 to TRBJ2-7; tentatively, D is TRBD1 (5 bases). The CDR3 totals 14 residues. CDR1 is MNHNY and CDR2 is SVGAGI in the germline V gene (reference sequence). With 6 bases removed from V and 0 bases from J, the gap between germline ends came to 12 bases. The CDR3 DNA reads as TGTGCCAGCAGAGGGGCGGATGTCTCCTACGAGCAGTACTTC. Translated, it gives CASRGADVSYEQYF.